Ten or more counts support the clone carrying this T cell receptor (beta chain). Its cognate antigen is unknown. The entry originates in a study of shared clonotypes between healthy human individuals. Generated by immunoSEQ multiplex PCR, the TCRdb table keeps only in-frame clones and is missing some. This table has some 500,000 clones, around 77% appearing once. V gave up 3 bases and J gave up 2 bases, with 11 bases separating them. The germline gives CDR1 SNHLY, CDR2 FYNNEI. The CDR3 extends over 14 amino acids. Findings and caveats of the study: The sampled material consisted only of blood, and tissue repertoires are likely to differ.

Healthy adults negative for HIV, lacking recent acute infections or vaccinations, served as donors. This chain connects TRBV2 to TRBJ2-7, with D uncertain. The sample consisted of PBMCs. This TCR was recovered from a woman aged 40 to 50 in good health. Some clones in this sample may be carry-over from other donors' samples. CDR3 sequence: CASSELWDAYEQYF. CDR3 DNA sequence: TGTGCCAGCAGTGAGTTGTGGGATGCCTACGAGCAGTACTTC.